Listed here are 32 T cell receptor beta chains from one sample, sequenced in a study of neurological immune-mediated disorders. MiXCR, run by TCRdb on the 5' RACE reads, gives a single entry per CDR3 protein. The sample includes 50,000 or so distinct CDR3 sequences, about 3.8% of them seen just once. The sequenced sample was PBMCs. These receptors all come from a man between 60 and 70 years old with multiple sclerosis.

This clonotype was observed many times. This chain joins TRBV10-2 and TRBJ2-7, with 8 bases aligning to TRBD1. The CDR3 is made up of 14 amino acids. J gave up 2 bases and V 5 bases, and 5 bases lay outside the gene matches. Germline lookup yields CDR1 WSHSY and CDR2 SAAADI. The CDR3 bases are TGCGCCAGCAGTACCGGGACAGGACCCTACGAGCAGTACTTC. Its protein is CASSTGTGPYEQYF.

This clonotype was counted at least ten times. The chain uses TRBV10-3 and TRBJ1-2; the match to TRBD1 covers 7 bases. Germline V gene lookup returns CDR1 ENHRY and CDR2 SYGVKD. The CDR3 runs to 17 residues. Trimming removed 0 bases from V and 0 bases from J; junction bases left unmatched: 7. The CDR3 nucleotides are TGTGCCATCAGTGAGTCAGGGGGCCGTCCGCCTAACTATGGCTACACCTTC. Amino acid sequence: CAISESGGRPPNYGYTF.

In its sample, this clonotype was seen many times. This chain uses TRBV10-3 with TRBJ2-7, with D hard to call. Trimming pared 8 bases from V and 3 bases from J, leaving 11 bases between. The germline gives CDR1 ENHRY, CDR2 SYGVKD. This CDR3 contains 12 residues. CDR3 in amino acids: CAIGDTDYEQYF. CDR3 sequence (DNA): TGTGCCATCGGAGACACTGACTACGAGCAGTACTTC.

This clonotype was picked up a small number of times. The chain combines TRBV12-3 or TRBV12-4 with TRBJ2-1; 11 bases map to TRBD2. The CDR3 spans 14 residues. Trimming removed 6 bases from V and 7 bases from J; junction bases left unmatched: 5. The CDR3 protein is CASSQTSGVNEQFF. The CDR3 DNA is TGTGCCAGCAGCCAGACTAGCGGGGTTAATGAGCAGTTCTTC.

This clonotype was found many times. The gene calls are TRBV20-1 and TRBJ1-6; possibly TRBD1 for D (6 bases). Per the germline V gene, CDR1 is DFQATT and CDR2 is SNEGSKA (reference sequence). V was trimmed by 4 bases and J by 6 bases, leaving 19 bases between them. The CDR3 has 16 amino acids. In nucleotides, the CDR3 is TGCAGTGCTACCCCGGGGGGGGCTGCACCTAATTCACCCCTCCACTTT. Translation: CSATPGGAAPNSPLHF.

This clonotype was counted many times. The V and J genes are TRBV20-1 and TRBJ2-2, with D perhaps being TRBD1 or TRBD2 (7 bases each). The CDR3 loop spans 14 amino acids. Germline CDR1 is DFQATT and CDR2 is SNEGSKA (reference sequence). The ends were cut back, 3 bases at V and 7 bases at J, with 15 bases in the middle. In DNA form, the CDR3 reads TGCAGTGCTAGGCGGCCAGGGGGGGACGGGGAGCTGTTTTTT. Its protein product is CSARRPGGDGELFF.

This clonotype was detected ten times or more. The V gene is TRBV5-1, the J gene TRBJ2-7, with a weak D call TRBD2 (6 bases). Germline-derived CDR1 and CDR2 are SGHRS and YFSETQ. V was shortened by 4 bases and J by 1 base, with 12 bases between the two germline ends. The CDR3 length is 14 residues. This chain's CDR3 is CASSPGDVSYEQYF. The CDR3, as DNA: TGCGCCAGCAGCCCGGGGGACGTGTCCTACGAGCAGTACTTC.

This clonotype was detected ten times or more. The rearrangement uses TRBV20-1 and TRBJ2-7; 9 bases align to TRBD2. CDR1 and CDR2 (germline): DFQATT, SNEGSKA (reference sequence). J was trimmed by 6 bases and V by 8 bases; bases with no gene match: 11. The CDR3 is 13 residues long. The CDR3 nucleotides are TGCAGTATTACTAGCGGGTCCCCCGTCGAGCAGTACTTC. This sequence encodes CSITSGSPVEQYF.

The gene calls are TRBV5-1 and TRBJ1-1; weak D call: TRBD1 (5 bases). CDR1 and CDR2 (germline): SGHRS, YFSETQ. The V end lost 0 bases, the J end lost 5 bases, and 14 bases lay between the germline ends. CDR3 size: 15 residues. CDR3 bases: TGCGCCAGCAGCTTGGCCGTCGTTGGGGGAACTGAAGCTTTCTTT. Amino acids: CASSLAVVGGTEAFF.

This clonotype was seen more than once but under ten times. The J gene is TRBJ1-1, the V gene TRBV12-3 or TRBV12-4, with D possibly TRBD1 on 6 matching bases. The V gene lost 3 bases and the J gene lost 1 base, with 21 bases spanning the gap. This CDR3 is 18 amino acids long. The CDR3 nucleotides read TGTGCCAGCAGTTTCTCAGGCGTCGGGACAAATAAGAACACTGAAGCTTTCTTT. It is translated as CASSFSGVGTNKNTEAFF.

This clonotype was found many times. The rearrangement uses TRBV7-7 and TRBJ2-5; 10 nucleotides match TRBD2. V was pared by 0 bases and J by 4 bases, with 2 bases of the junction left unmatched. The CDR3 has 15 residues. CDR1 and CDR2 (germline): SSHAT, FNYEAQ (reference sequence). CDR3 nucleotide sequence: TGTGCCAGCAGCTTAGCTAGCGGGAGGCTAGAGACCCAGTACTTC. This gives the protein CASSLASGRLETQYF. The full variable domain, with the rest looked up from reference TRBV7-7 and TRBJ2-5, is GAGVSQSPRYKVTKRGQDVTLRCDPISSHATLYWYQQALGQGPEFLTYFNYEAQPDKSGLPSDRFSAERPEGSISTLTIQRTEQRDSAMYRCASSLASGRLETQYFGPGTRLLVL.

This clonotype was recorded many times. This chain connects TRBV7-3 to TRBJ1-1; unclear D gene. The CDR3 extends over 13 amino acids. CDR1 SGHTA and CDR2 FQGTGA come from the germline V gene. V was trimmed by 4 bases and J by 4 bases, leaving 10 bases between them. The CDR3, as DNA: TGTGCCAGCAGCTCTAGTCTGTCCACTGAAGCTTTCTTT. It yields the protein CASSSSLSTEAFF. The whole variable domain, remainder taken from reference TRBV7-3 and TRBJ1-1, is GAGVSQTPSNKVTEKGKYVELRCDPISGHTALYWYRQSLGQGPEFLIYFQGTGAADDSGLPNDRFFAVRPEGSVSTLKIQRTERGDSAVYLCASSSSLSTEAFFGQGTRLTVV.

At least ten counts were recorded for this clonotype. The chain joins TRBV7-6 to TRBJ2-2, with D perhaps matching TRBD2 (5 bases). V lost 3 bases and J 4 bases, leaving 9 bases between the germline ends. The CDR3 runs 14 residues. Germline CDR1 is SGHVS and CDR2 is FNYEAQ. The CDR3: CASSLGGSTGELFF. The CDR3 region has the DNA TGTGCCAGCAGCTTGGGCGGGTCCACCGGGGAGCTGTTTTTT.

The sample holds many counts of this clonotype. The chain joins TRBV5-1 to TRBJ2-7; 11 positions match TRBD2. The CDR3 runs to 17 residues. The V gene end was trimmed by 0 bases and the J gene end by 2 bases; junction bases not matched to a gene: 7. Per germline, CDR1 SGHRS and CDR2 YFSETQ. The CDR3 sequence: CASSLGLAGGGTYEQYF. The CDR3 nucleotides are TGCGCCAGCAGCTTGGGGCTAGCGGGAGGTGGAACCTACGAGCAGTACTTC.

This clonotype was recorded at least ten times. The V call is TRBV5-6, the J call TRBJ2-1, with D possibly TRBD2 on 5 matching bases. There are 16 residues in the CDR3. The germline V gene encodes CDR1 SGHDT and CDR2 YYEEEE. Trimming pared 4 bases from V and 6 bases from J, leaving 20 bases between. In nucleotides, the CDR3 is TGTGCCAGCAGCCCCTGGTTCACTAGACTCACCAATGAGCAGTTCTTC. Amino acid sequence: CASSPWFTRLTNEQFF.

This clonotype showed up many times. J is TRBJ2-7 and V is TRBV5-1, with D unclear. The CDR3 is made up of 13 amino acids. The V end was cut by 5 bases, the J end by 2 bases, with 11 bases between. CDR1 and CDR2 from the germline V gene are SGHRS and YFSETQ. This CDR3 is CASSINRAYEQYF. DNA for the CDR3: TGCGCCAGCAGTATCAACAGAGCCTACGAGCAGTACTTC.

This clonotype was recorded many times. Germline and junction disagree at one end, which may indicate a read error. CDR3 loop: CASSLTDTQYF. The CDR3 DNA sequence: TGTGCCAGCAGTTTAACCGATACGCAGTATTTT. The V gene is TRBV5-1, the J gene TRBJ2-3; D is ambiguous. This CDR3 spans 11 amino acids. CDR1 SGHRS and CDR2 YFSETQ come from the germline V gene. Full variable domain (remainder filled in from reference TRBV5-1 and TRBJ2-3): KAGVTQTPRYLIKTRGQQVTLSCSPISGHRSVSWYQQTPGQGLQFLFEYFSETQRNKGNFPGRFSGRQFSNSRSEMNVSTLELGDSALYLCASSLTDTQYFGPGTRLTVL.

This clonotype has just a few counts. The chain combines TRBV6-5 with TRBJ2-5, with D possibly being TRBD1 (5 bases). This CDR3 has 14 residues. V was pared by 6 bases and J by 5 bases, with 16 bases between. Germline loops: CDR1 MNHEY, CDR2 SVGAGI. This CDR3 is CASSSPRVEETQYF. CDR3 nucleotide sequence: TGTGCCAGCAGCTCCCCCAGGGTGGAGGAGACCCAGTACTTC.

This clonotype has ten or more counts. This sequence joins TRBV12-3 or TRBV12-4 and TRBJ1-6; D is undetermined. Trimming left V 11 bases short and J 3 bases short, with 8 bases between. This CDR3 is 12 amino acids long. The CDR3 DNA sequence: TGTGCCCTTTCGTTCTATAATTCACCCCTCCACTTT. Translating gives CALSFYNSPLHF.

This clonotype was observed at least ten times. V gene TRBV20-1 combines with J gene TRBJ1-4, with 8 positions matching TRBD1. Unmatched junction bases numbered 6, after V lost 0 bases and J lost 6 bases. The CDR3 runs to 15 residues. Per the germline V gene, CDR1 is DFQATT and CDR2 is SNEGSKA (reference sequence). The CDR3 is CSARDSGQGHEKLFF. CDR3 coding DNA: TGCAGTGCTAGAGATAGCGGACAGGGCCATGAAAAACTGTTTTTT.

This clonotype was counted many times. CDR3 protein: CSPRPAPTYEQYF. The CDR3 nucleotides read TGCAGTCCCCGCCCGGCTCCCACCTACGAGCAGTACTTC. This chain connects TRBV20-1 to TRBJ2-7; D is uncertain. Germline loops: CDR1 DFQATT, CDR2 SNEGSKA (reference sequence). The CDR3 contains 13 residues. V dropped 8 bases and J dropped 2 bases, with 16 bases sitting between them.

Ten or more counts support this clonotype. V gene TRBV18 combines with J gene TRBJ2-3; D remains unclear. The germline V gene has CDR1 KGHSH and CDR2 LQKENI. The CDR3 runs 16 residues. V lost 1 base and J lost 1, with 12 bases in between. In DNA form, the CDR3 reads TGTGCCAGCTCACCACGGGTCAGTGGGGGCACAGATACGCAGTATTTT. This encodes CASSPRVSGGTDTQYF. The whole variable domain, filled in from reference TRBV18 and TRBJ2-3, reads NAGVMQNPRHLVRRRGQEARLRCSPMKGHSHVYWYRQLPEEGLKFMVYLQKENIIDESGMPKERFSAEFPKEGPSILRIQQVVRGDSAAYFCASSPRVSGGTDTQYFGPGTRLTVL.

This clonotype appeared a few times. The CDR3 spells CASSPWDASPYGYTF. In DNA form, the CDR3 reads TGTGCCAGCAGCCCCTGGGACGCCAGCCCGTATGGCTACACCTTC. The chain links TRBV3-1 to TRBJ1-2, with D possibly matching TRBD1 (5 bases). V gave up 4 bases and J gave up 5 bases, with 17 bases separating them. Germline lookup yields CDR1 LGHDT and CDR2 YNNKEL (reference sequence). This CDR3 spans 15 amino acids.

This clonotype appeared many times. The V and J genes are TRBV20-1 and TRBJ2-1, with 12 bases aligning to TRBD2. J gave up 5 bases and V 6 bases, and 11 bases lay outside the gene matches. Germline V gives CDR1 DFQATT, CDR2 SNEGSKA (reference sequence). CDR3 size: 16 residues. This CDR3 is CSAGGLTSGRHNEQFF. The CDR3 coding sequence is TGCAGTGCGGGCGGGTTAACTAGCGGGAGGCACAATGAGCAGTTCTTC.

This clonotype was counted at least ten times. The chain's CDR3 is CASKPGVNTGELFF. In DNA form, the CDR3 reads TGTGCCAGCAAACCCGGGGTTAACACCGGGGAGCTGTTTTTT. This chain links TRBV28 with TRBJ2-2; possibly TRBD2 for D (5 bases). Germline CDR1 reads MDHEN; CDR2 reads SYDVKM. V was clipped by 7 bases and J by 2 bases, with 11 bases between them. The CDR3 is made up of 14 amino acids.

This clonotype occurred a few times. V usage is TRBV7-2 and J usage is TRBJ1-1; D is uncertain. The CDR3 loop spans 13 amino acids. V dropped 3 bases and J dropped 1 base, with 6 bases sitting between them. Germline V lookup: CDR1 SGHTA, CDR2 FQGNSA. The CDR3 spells CASSLAPNTEAFF. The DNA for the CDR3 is TGTGCCAGCAGCTTGGCCCCGAACACTGAAGCTTTCTTT.

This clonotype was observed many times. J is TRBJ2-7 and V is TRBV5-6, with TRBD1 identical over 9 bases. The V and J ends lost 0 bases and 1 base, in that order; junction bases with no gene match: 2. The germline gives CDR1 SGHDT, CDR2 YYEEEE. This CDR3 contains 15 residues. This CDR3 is CASSLVGTGSYEQYF. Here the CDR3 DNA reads TGTGCCAGCAGCTTGGTCGGGACAGGGTCCTACGAGCAGTACTTC.

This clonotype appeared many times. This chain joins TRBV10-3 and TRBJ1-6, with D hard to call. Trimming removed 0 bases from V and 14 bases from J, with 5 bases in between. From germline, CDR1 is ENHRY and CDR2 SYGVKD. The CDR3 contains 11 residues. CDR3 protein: CAISESTTLHF. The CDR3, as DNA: TGTGCCATCAGTGAGTCGACCACCCTCCACTTT.

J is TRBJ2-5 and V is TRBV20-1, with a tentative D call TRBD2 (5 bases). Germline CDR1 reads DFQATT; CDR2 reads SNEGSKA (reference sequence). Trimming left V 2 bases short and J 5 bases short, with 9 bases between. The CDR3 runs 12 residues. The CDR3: CSARSRGETQYF. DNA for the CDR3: TGCAGTGCTAGATCACGAGGGGAGACCCAGTACTTC.

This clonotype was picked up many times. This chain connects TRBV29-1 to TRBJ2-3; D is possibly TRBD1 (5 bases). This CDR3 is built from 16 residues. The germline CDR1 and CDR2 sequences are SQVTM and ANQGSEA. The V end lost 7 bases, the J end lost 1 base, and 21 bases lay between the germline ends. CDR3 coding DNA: TGCAGCGCCGGTAATCTTATGGGGCCGGGCACAGATACGCAGTATTTT. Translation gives CSAGNLMGPGTDTQYF.

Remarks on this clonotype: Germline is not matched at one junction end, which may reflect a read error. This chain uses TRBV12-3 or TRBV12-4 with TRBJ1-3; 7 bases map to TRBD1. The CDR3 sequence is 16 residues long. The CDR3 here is CASSWTGLVSGKTIYF. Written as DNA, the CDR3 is TGTGCCAGCAGTTGGACAGGATTGGTCTCTGGAAAAACCATATATTTT.

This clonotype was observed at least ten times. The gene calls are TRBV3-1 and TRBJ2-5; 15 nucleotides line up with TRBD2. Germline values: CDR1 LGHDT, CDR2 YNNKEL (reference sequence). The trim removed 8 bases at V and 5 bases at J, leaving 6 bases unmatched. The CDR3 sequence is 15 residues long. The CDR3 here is CASGLAGGPEETQYF. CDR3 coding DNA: TGTGCCAGCGGACTAGCGGGGGGGCCGGAGGAGACCCAGTACTTC.